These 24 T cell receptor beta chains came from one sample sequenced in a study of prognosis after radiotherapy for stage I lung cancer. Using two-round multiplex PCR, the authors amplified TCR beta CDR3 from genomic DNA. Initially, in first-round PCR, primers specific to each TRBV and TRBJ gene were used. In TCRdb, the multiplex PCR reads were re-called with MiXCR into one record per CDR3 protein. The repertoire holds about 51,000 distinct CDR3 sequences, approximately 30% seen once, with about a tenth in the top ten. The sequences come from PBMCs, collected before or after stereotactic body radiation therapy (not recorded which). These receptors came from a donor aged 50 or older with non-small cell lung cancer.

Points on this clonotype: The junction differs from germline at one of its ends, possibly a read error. The CDR3 sequence: CSWSGGYEQYF. The CDR3, as DNA: TGTTCCTGGAGTGGTGGCTACGAGCAGTACTTC. The V and J genes are TRBV30 and TRBJ2-7; D gene unclear. CDR1 and CDR2 from the germline V gene are GTSNPN and SVGIG (reference sequence). CDR3 length: 11 residues. Drawing the rest from reference TRBV30 and TRBJ2-7, the complete variable domain is SQTIHQWPATLVQPVGSPLSLECTVEGTSNPNLYWYRQAAGRGLQLLFYSVGIGQISSEVPQNLSASRPQDRQFILSSKKLLLSDSGFYLCSWSGGYEQYFGPGTRLTVT.

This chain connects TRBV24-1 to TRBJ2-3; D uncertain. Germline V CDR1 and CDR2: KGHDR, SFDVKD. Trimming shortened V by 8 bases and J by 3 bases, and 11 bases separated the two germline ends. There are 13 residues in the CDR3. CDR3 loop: CATIYPGTDTQYF. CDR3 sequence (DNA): TGTGCCACCATTTATCCAGGAACAGATACGCAGTATTTT.

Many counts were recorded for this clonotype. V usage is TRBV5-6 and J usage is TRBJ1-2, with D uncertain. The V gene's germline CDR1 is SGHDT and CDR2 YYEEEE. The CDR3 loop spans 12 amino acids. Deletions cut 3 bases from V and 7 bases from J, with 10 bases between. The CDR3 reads CASSYIKSGYTF. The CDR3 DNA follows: TGTGCCAGCAGCTACATCAAATCTGGCTACACCTTC.

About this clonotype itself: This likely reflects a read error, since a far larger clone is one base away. Written as DNA, the CDR3 is TGTGCCAGCAGCTTAGCAGCCGTCAGTGCCGTGGAGCTGTTTTTT. It is translated as CASSLAAVSAVELFF. The V and J genes are TRBV7-8 and TRBJ2-2, with D hard to call. The CDR3 has 15 residues. Looked up from germline, CDR1 is SGHVS and CDR2 is FQNEAQ. The V and J ends lost 0 bases and 10 bases respectively, with 15 bases between them.

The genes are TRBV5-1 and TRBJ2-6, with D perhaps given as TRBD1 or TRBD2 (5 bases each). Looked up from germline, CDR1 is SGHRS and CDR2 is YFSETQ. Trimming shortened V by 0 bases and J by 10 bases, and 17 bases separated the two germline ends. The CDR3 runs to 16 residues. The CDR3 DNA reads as TGCGCCAGCAGCTTGGGGGGGAACTCTGGGTCTAACGTCCTGACTTTC. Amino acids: CASSLGGNSGSNVLTF.

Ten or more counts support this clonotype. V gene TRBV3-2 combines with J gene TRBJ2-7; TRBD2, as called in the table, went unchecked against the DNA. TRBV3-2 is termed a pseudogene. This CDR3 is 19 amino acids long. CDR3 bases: TGTGCCAGCAGCCAAGATTCCAGTAGCGGGAGGGCTAAAACCTACGAGCAGTACTTC. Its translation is CASSQDSSSGRAKTYEQYF.

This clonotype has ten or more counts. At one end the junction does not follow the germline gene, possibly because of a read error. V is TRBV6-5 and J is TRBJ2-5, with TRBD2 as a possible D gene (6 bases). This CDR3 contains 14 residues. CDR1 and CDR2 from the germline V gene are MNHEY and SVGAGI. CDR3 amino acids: CASSYGTFQGTQYF. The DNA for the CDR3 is TGTGCCAGCAGTTACGGGACTTTCCAAGGGACCCAGTACTTC.

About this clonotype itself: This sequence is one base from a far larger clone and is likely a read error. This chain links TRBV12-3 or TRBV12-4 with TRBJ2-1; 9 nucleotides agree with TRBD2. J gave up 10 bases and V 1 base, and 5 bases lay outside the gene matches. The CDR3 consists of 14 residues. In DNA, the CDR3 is TGTGCCAGCAGTTTAGGGACTAGCGCCTACGAGCAGTTCTTC. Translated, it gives CASSLGTSAYEQFF.

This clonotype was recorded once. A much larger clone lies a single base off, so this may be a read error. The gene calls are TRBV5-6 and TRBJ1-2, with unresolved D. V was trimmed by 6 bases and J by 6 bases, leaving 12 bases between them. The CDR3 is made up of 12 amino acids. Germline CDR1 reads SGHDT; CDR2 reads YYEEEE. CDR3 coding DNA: TGTGCCAGCACCTCCCGGAAGGATGGCTACACCTTC. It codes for CASTSRKDGYTF. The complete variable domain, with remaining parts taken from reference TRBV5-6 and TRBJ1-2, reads DAGVTQSPTHLIKTRGQQVTLRCSPKSGHDTVSWYQQALGQGPQFIFQYYEEEERQRGNFPDRFSGHQFPNYSSELNVNALLLGDSALYLCASTSRKDGYTFGSGTRLTVV.

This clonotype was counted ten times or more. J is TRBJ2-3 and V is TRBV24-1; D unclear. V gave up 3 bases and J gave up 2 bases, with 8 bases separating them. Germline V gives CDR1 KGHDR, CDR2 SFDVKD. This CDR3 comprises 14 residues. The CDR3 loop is CATSDHGNTDTQYF. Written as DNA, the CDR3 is TGTGCCACCAGTGATCACGGAAACACAGATACGCAGTATTTT.

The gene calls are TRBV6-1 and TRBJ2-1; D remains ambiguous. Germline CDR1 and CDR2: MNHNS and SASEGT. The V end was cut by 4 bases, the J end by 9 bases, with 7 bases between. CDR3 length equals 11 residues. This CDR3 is CASSAYGEQFF. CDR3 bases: TGTGCCAGCAGTGCATACGGTGAGCAGTTCTTC.

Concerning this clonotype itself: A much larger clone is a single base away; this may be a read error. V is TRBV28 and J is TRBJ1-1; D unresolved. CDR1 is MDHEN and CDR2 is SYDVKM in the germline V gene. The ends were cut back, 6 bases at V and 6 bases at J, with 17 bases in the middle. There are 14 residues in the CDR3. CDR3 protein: CASSLAVGEAEAFF. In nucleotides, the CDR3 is TGTGCCAGCAGCCTGGCTGTCGGGGAGGCTGAAGCTTTCTTT.

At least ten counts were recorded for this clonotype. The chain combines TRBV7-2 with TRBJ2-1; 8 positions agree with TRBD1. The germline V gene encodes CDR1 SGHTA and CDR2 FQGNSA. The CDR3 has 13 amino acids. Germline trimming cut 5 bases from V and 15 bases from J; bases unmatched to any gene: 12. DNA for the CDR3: TGTGCCAGCAGCCCACGACAGGGGTCCAATCCGTTCTTC. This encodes CASSPRQGSNPFF.

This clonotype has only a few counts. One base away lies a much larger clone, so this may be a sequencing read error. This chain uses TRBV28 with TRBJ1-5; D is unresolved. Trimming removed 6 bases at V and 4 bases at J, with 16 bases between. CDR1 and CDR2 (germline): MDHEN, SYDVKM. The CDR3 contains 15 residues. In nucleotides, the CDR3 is TGTGCCAGCAGCCCGAGGAGAGGGATGAATCAGCCCCAGCATTTT. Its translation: CASSPRRGMNQPQHF. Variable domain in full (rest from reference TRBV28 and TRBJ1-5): DVKVTQSSRYLVKRTGEKVFLECVQDMDHENMFWYRQDPGLGLRLIYFSYDVKMKEKGDIPEGYSVSREKKERFSLILESASTNQTSMYLCASSPRRGMNQPQHFGDGTRLSIL.

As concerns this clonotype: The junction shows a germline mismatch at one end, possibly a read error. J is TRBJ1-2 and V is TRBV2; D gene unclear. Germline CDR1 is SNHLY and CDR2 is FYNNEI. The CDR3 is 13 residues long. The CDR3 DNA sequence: TGTGCCAGTAGTGAAGGGCAACACTATGGCTACACCTTC. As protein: CASSEGQHYGYTF. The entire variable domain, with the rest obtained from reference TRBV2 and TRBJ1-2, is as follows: EPEVTQTPSHQVTQMGQEVILRCVPISNHLYFYWYRQILGQKVEFLVSFYNNEISEKSEIFDDQFSVERPDGSNFTLKIRSTKLEDSAMYFCASSEGQHYGYTFGSGTRLTVV.

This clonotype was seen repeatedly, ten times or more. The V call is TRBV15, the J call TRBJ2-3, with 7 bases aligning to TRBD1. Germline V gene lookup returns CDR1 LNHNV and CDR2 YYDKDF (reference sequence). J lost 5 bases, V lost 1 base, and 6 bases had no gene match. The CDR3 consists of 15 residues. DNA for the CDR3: TGTGCCACCAGCAGAGGCGGACAGGAGAAAGATACGCAGTATTTT. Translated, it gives CATSRGGQEKDTQYF.

As DNA, the CDR3 is TGTGCCAGCAGCAGACTGGGACAGGGATCCGACGAGCAGTACTTC. Amino acids: CASSRLGQGSDEQYF. The chain links TRBV7-6 to TRBJ2-7, with 9 bases aligning to TRBD1. V shed 5 bases, J shed 5 bases, and the junction held 10 bases outside the gene matches. The CDR3 extends over 15 amino acids. The germline CDR1 and CDR2 sequences are SGHVS and FNYEAQ.

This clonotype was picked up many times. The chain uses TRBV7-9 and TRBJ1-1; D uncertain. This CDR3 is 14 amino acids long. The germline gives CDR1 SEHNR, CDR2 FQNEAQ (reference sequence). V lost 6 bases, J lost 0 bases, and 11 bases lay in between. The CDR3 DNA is TGTGCCAGCAGACCAGGACGGGTGAACACTGAAGCTTTCTTT. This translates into CASRPGRVNTEAFF.

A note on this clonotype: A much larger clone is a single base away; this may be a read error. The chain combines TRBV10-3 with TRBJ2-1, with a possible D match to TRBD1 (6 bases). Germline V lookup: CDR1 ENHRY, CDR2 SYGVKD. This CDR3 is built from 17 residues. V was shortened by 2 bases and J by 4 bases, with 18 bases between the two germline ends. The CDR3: CAISEGWQGSMYNEQFF. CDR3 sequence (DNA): TGTGCCATCAGTGAGGGTTGGCAGGGGTCAATGTACAATGAGCAGTTCTTC.

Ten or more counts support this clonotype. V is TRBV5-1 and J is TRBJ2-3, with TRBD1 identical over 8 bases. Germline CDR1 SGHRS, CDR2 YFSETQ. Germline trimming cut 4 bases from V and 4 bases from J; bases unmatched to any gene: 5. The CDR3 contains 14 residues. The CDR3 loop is CASSLMGQADTQYF. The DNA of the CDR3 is TGCGCCAGCAGCCTGATGGGACAGGCAGATACGCAGTATTTT.

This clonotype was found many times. CDR3 loop: CAWTGVGQDYNEQFF. CDR3 DNA sequence: TGTGCCTGGACTGGGGTGGGACAGGACTACAATGAGCAGTTCTTC. The rearrangement uses TRBV30 and TRBJ2-1; 8 positions match TRBD1. CDR1 is GTSNPN, CDR2 SVGIG, per germline (reference sequence). The CDR3 loop spans 15 amino acids. V shed 4 bases and J 3 bases; nucleotides not matched to a gene: 8.

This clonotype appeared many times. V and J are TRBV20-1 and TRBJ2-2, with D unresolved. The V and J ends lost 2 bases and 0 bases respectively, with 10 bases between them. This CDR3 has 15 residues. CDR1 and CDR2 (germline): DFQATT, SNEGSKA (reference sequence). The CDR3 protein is CSARLAQTNTGELFF. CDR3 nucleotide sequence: TGCAGTGCTAGACTTGCACAGACGAACACCGGGGAGCTGTTTTTT.

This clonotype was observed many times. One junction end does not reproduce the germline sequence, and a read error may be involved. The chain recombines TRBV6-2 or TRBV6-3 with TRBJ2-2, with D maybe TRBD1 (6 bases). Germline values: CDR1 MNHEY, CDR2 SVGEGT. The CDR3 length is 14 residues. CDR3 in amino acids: CASSLESGTRELSF. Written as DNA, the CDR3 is TGTGCCAGCAGCCTTGAGAGTGGGACAAGGGAGCTGTCTTTT.

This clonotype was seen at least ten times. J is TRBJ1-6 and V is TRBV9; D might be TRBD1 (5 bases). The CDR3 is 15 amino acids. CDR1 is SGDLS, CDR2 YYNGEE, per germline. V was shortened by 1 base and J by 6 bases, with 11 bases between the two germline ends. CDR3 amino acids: CASSVQGTVNSPLHF. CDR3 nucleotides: TGTGCCAGCAGCGTACAGGGTACTGTTAATTCACCCCTCCACTTT.